This TCR beta chain was recovered during a study of CD8+ T cells in alopecia areata. Study context: Patients in the treated group were given tofacitinib by mouth, 5 to 10 mg twice a day. Percentage of affected scalp area was the basis on which treated patients' severity was scored. Study-level findings and limits: Under tofacitinib, numerous expanded lesional clonotypes remained detectable in scalp and blood. Lesional scalp displayed greater clonality than normal scalp, most notably in alopecia totalis/universalis.

As to treatment: oral pan-JAK inhibitor, 5-10 mg twice daily. RNA extraction was followed by reverse transcription into cDNA, which acted as the sequencing template. TCRdb's copy holds only in-frame clones and misses some; the assay was immunoSEQ multiplex PCR. The table has more than 95,000 clones, less than 75% seen once; the top ten hold under 35%. With regard to this clone: Its matching antigen is unknown.

Germline V gives CDR1 SQVTM, CDR2 ANQGSEA. The CDR3 has 14 amino acids. The J segment lost 2 bases and the V segment lost 2 bases, leaving 5 bases of the junction unmatched. This TCR derives from a human donor with alopecia areata. The material was CD8+ T cells sorted from blood, obtained at week 4, from a patient treated with tofacitinib. The rearrangement links TRBV29-1 to TRBJ2-5; 7 bases align to TRBD1. As DNA, the CDR3 is TGCAGCGTTGAATATCGGGGACAGCAAGAGACCCAGTACTTC. It is translated as CSVEYRGQQETQYF.